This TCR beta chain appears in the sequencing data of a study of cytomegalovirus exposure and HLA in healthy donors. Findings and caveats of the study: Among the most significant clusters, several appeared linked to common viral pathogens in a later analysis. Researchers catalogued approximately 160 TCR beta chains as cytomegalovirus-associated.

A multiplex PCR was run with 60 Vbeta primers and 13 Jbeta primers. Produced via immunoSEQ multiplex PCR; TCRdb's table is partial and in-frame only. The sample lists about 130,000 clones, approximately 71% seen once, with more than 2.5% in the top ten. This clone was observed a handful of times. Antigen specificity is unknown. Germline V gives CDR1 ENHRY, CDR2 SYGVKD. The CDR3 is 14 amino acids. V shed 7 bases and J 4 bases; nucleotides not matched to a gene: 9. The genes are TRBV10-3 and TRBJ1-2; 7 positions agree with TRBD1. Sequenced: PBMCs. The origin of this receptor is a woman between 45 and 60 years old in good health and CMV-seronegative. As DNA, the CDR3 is TGTGCCATCACCTCCAAGACAGGGAGCTATGGCTACACCTTC. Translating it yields CAITSKTGSYGYTF.